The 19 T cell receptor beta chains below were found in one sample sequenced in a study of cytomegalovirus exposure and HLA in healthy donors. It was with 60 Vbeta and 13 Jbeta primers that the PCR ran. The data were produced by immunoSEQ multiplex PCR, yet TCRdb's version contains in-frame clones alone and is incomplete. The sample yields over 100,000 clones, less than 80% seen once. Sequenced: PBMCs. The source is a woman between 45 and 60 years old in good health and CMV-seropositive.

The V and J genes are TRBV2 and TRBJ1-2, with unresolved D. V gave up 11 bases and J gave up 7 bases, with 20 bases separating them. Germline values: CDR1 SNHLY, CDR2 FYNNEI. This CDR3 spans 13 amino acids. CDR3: CAGLTEGGIGYTF. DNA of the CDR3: TGTGCCGGACTTACAGAGGGAGGGATTGGCTACACCTTC.

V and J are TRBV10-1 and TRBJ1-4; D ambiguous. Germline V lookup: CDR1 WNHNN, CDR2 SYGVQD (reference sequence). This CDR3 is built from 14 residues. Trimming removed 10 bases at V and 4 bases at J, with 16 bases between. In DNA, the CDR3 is TGCGCCACCCCGAGCGGGCGGAGTAATGAAAAACTGTTTTTT. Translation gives CATPSGRSNEKLFF.

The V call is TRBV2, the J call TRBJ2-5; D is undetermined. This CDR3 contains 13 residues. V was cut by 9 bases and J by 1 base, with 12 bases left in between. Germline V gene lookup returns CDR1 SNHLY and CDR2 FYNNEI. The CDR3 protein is CARLPYSQETQYF. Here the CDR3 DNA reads TGTGCCAGGCTACCCTACAGCCAAGAGACCCAGTACTTC. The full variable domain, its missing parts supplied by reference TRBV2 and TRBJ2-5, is EPEVTQTPSHQVTQMGQEVILRCVPISNHLYFYWYRQILGQKVEFLVSFYNNEISEKSEIFDDQFSVERPDGSNFTLKIRSTKLEDSAMYFCARLPYSQETQYFGPGTRLLVL.

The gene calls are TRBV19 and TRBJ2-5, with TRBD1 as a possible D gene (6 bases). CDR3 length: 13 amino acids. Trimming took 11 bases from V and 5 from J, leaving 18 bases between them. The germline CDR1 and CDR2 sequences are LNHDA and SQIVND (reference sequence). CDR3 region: CAPGVGGRETQYF. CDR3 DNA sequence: TGTGCCCCCGGGGTTGGGGGCAGGGAGACCCAGTACTTC.

In DNA, the CDR3 is TGTGCCAGCAGCTCAGCGGGAGGGCCTCAGTACGAGCAGTACTTC. Translated, it gives CASSSAGGPQYEQYF. The chain links TRBV6-1 to TRBJ2-7, with 10 bases identical to TRBD2. The CDR3 loop spans 15 amino acids. Germline V CDR1 and CDR2: MNHNS, SASEGT. V shed 6 bases and J 4 bases; nucleotides not matched to a gene: 9.

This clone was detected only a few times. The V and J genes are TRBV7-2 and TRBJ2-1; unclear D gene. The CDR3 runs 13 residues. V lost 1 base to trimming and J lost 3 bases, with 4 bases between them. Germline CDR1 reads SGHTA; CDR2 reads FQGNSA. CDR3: CASSLVLYNEQFF. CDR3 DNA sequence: TGTGCCAGCAGCTTAGTACTCTACAATGAGCAGTTCTTC.

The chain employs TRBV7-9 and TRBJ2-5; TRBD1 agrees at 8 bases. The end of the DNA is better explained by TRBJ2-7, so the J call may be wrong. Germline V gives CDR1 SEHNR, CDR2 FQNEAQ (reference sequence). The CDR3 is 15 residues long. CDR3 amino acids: CASSSSGTGFYEQYF. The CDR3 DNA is TGTGCCAGCAGCTCCTCCGGGACAGGATTCTACGAGCAGTACTTC.

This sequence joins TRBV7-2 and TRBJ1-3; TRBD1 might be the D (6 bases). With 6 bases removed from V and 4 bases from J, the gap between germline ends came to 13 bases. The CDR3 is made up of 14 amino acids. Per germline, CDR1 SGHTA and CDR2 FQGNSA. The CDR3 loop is CASRVGGPGNTIYF. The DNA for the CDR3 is TGTGCCAGCAGAGTAGGGGGTCCCGGAAACACCATATATTTT.

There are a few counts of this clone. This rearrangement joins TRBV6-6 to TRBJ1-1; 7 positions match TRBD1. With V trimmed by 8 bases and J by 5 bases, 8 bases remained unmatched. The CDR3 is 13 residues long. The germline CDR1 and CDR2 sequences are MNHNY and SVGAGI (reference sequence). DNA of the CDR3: TGTGCCAGCTTTCCGGAGGGGGCAACTGAAGCTTTCTTT. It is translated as CASFPEGATEAFF.

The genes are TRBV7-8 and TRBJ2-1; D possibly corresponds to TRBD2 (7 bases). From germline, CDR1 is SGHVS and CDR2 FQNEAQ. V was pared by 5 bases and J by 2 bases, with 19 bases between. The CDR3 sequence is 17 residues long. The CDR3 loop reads CASSLWGGPVAYNEQFF. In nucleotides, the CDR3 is TGTGCCAGCAGCCTTTGGGGGGGGCCGGTTGCCTACAATGAGCAGTTCTTC.

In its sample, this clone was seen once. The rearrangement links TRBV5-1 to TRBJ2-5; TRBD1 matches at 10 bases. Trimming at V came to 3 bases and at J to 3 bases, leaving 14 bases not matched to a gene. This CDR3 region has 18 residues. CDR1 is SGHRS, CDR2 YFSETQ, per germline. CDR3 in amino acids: CASSSTGVVGTGEETQYF. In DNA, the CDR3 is TGCGCCAGCAGCTCGACGGGTGTGGTCGGGACAGGGGAAGAGACCCAGTACTTC. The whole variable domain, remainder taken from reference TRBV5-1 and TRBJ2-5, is KAGVTQTPRYLIKTRGQQVTLSCSPISGHRSVSWYQQTPGQGLQFLFEYFSETQRNKGNFPGRFSGRQFSNSRSEMNVSTLELGDSALYLCASSSTGVVGTGEETQYFGPGTRLLVL.

The CDR3 DNA reads as TGTGCCAGCAGCCTGGGACTAGACACGCAGTATTTT. Translated, it gives CASSLGLDTQYF. V and J are TRBV11-2 and TRBJ2-3, with 8 nucleotides matching TRBD2. V lost 5 bases to trimming and J lost 9 bases; unmatched junction nucleotides: 4. The CDR3 has 12 residues. CDR1 is SGHAT, CDR2 FQNNGV, per germline. Using reference TRBV11-2 and TRBJ2-3 for the parts outside the CDR3, the full variable domain is EAGVAQSPRYKIIEKRQSVAFWCNPISGHATLYWYQQILGQGPKLLIQFQNNGVVDDSQLPKDRFSAERLKGVDSTLKIQPAKLEDSAVYLCASSLGLDTQYFGPGTRLTVL.

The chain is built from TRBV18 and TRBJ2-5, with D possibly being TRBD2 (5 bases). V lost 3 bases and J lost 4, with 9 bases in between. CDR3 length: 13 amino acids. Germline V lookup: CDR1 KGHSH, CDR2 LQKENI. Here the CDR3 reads CASSPMSGETQYF. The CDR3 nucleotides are TGTGCCAGCTCACCTATGAGCGGAGAGACCCAGTACTTC. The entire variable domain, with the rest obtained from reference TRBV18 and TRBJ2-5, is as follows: NAGVMQNPRHLVRRRGQEARLRCSPMKGHSHVYWYRQLPEEGLKFMVYLQKENIIDESGMPKERFSAEFPKEGPSILRIQQVVRGDSAAYFCASSPMSGETQYFGPGTRLLVL.

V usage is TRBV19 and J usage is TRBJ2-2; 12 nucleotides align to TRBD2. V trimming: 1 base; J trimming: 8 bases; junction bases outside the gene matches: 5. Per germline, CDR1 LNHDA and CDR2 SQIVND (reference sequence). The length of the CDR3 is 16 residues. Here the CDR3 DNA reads TGTGCCAGTAGTATAGGGACTAGCGGGATAACAGGGGAGCTGTTTTTT. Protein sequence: CASSIGTSGITGELFF.

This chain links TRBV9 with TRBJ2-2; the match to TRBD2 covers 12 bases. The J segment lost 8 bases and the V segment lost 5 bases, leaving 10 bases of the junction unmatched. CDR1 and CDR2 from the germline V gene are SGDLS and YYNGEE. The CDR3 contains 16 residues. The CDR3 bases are TGTGCCAGCAGAACTACTAGCGGGGGGCCACCTGGGGAGCTGTTTTTT. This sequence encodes CASRTTSGGPPGELFF.

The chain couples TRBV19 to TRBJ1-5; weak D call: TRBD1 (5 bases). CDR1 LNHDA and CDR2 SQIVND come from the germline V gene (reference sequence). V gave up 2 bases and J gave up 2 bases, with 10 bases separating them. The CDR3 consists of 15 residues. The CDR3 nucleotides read TGTGCCAGTAGTATATGGGGAGGGGGCAATCAGCCCCAGCATTTT. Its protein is CASSIWGGGNQPQHF.

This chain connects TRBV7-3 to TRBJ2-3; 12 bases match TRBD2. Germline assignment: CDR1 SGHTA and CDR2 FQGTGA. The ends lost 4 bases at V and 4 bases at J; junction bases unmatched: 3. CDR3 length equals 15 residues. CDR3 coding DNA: TGTGCCAGCAGCTCGACTAGCGGGAGTTCAGATACGCAGTATTTT. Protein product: CASSSTSGSSDTQYF.

The CDR3 DNA sequence: TGCGCCAGCAGCTTGGACCGGGGCTATGGCTACACCTTC. Amino acid sequence: CASSLDRGYGYTF. The chain joins TRBV5-1 to TRBJ1-2; D gene unclear. Germline V lookup: CDR1 SGHRS, CDR2 YFSETQ. This CDR3 has 13 residues. V was trimmed by 0 bases and J by 4 bases, leaving 7 bases between them.

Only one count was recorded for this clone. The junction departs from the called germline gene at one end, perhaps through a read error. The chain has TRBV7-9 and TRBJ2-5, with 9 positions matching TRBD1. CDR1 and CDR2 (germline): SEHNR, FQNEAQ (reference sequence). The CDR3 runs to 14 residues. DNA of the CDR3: TGTTCCAGCAGCTTTACCGGGACAGGGGAGACCCAGTACTTC. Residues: CSSSFTGTGETQYF.